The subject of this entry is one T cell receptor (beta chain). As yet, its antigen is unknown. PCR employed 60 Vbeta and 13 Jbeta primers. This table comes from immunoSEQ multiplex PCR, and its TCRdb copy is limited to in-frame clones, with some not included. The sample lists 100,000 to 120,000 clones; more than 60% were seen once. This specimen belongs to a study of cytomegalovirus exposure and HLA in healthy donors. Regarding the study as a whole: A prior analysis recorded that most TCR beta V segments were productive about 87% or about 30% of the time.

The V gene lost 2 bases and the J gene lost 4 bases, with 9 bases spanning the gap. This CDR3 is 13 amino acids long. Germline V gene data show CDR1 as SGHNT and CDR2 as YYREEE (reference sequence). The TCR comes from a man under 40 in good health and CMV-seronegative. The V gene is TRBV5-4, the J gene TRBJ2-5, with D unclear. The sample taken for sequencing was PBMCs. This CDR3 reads CASSFGVGETQYF. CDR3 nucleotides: TGTGCCAGCAGCTTCGGTGTCGGAGAGACCCAGTACTTC.